This TCR beta chain was recorded in a study of response to subunit inactivated influenza vaccine. This clonotype was counted a few times. Its target is not known. Findings and caveats of the study: Every seasonal influenza vaccination brings in few new T cells, the authors suggested.

Germline assignment: CDR1 LGHNA and CDR2 YSLEER. V shed 0 bases and J shed 10 bases, with 7 bases lying between them. CDR3 length: 13 amino acids. TCRdb re-derived calls from the RT-PCR reads in MiXCR, one entry per CDR3 protein. This sample has 650,000 to 800,000 distinct CDR3 sequences; 11% to 15% occur once, and the top ten carry roughly 6.4%. The chain links TRBV4-3 to TRBJ1-6; possible D gene TRBD1, 6 bases. Material: PBMCs from blood, obtained around 15 days before vaccination. The receptor's source is a man between 45 and 60 years old who received an inactivated influenza vaccine. CDR3 region: CASSQDQGSPLHF. In DNA form, the CDR3 reads TGCGCCAGCAGCCAAGATCAGGGGTCACCCCTCCACTTT.